Detailed here is one T cell receptor (beta chain). Its specificity is not known. The sample comes from a study of Ad26.COV2.S vaccination and SARS-CoV-2 variants. As for the study in general: Recipients of Ad26.COV2.S got it intramuscularly, once or twice 56 days apart.

The treatment was: roughly 20 received Ad26.COV2.S at low or high dose, single or two shots; a few received placebo; per-sample allocation not given. Vaccine and placebo recipients were sampled on day 63 after the first injection. An Ad26 vector expressing Wuhan-strain SARS-CoV-2 spike served as the vaccine. Study-wide findings and caveats: Substantial post-vaccination breadth of spike-specific CD8+ and CD4+ T cell responses was reported.

Profiled with immunoSEQ multiplex PCR; TCRdb holds only in-frame clones, not every one. Of about 350,000 clones listed, about 87% were seen once; the top ten hold 6.4%. The CDR3 consists of 13 residues. V was shortened by 1 base and J by 7 bases, with 9 bases between the two germline ends. Germline V lookup: CDR1 SGHRS, CDR2 YFSETQ. This clonotype was obtained from a person aged 18-60 years who received the Ad26.COV2.S COVID-19 vaccine or a placebo. This chain joins TRBV5-1 and TRBJ2-1, with TRBD1 as a possible D gene (5 bases). The sample in question was peripheral blood, obtained in a trial of Ad26.COV2.S vaccine versus placebo. The CDR3 region is CASSLRGPNEQFF. In DNA form, the CDR3 reads TGCGCCAGCAGCTTGAGGGGTCCAAATGAGCAGTTCTTC.